This entry lists 25 T cell receptor beta chains sequenced from one sample in a study of patients and donors after allogeneic stem cell transplantation. TCRdb re-called the RT-PCR reads through MiXCR, storing one row per CDR3 protein. Of 110,000 or so distinct CDR3 sequences in the sample, approximately 40% were seen once. The material sequenced was blood, either unsorted or a sorted T cell fraction (not recorded which). These TCRs come from a human donor who was either an allogeneic HSCT recipient or a stem cell or donor lymphocyte infusion donor (not recorded which). It is not recorded whose cells these are; they may come from a transplant donor.

This chain uses TRBV3-1 with TRBJ2-1; the match to TRBD2 covers 12 bases. Trimming took 4 bases from V and 6 from J; bases not matched to a gene: 10. This CDR3 is 17 amino acids long. From germline, CDR1 is LGHDT and CDR2 YNNKEL (reference sequence). CDR3 nucleotides: TGTGCCAGCAGCCCCTGGCTAGCGGGAGGGTTAAGCAATGAGCAGTTCTTC. Protein: CASSPWLAGGLSNEQFF.

This clonotype was observed a few times. The chain carries TRBV4-3 and TRBJ2-5; D unresolved. V lost 6 bases and J lost 1, with 12 bases in between. The CDR3 has 14 amino acids. Germline V gene sequence: CDR1 LGHNA, CDR2 YSLEER. The DNA of the CDR3 is TGCGCCAGCAGACCTGGGTGGGGCCAAGAGACCCAGTACTTC. Translating gives CASRPGWGQETQYF.

In this sample, this clonotype turned up many times. The chain carries TRBV6-5 and TRBJ1-2; weak D call: TRBD1 (5 bases). Germline loops: CDR1 MNHEY, CDR2 SVGAGI. The CDR3 spans 12 residues. Trimming cost V 6 bases and J 6 bases, with 11 bases left between them. As DNA, the CDR3 is TGTGCCAGCAGAGCCGGGACGAATGGCTACACCTTC. Translated, it gives CASRAGTNGYTF.

The J gene is TRBJ2-1, the V gene TRBV7-9; D ambiguous. This CDR3 region has 10 residues. Trimming removed 8 bases at V and 8 bases at J, with 7 bases between. Germline-derived CDR1 and CDR2 are SEHNR and FQNEAQ (reference sequence). The CDR3 spells CASLGDEQFF. CDR3 in DNA: TGTGCCAGCTTGGGCGATGAGCAGTTCTTC.

DNA for the CDR3: TGTGCCAGCAGCCGCTATCGTGACGAGCAGTACTTC. Translated: CASSRYRDEQYF. The V and J genes are TRBV12-3 or TRBV12-4 and TRBJ2-7, with D unresolved. V dropped 6 bases and J dropped 5 bases, with 11 bases sitting between them. The CDR3 extends over 12 amino acids.

The rearrangement uses TRBV10-3 and TRBJ1-1; D is undetermined. Germline-derived CDR1 and CDR2 are ENHRY and SYGVKD. V was pared by 7 bases and J by 1 base, with 10 bases between. The CDR3 loop spans 13 amino acids. For the CDR3, the DNA is TGTGCCATCACTTCTATTCAGAACACTGAAGCTTTCTTT. Its protein is CAITSIQNTEAFF.

This chain connects TRBV7-2 to TRBJ2-2; TRBD2 agrees at 14 bases. V dropped 5 bases and J dropped 6; count of bases not matched to a gene: 11. The CDR3 consists of 18 residues. Per germline, CDR1 SGHTA and CDR2 FQGNSA. Written as DNA, the CDR3 is TGTGCCAGCAGCCGTCTGCCGGGACTAGCGGGAGCATCCGGGGAGCTGTTTTTT. It translates to CASSRLPGLAGASGELFF.

V is TRBV4-2 and J is TRBJ2-7, with D hard to call. CDR1 and CDR2 from the germline V gene are LGHNA and YNFKEQ. The CDR3 has 11 residues. V was shortened by 5 bases and J by 7 bases, with 9 bases between the two germline ends. The CDR3 coding sequence is TGTGCCAGCAGCGCCTGGGGAGAGCAGTACTTC. Its translation: CASSAWGEQYF.

This clonotype was detected ten times or more. The chain joins TRBV7-9 to TRBJ1-1; no firm D call. V was cut by 1 base and J by 1 base, with 7 bases left in between. This CDR3 region has 14 residues. Germline V gives CDR1 SEHNR, CDR2 FQNEAQ (reference sequence). The CDR3 DNA sequence: TGTGCCAGCAGCTTAGGTGGCGGGAACACTGAAGCTTTCTTT. It specifies CASSLGGGNTEAFF.

This clonotype has only one observation. This chain uses TRBV7-9 with TRBJ2-7; D ambiguous. CDR1 and CDR2 (germline): SEHNR, FQNEAQ (reference sequence). The germline V and J ends were trimmed by 1 base and 7 bases, with 14 bases remaining between them. This CDR3 region has 14 residues. CDR3 sequence (DNA): TGTGCCAGCAGCTTAGAGGTCCTGATAGGGGAGCAGTACTTC. Protein sequence: CASSLEVLIGEQYF.

A few counts support this clonotype. The rearrangement links TRBV5-1 to TRBJ2-2; 7 bases fit TRBD2. Germline lookup yields CDR1 SGHRS and CDR2 YFSETQ. Trimming took 5 bases from V and 2 from J; bases not matched to a gene: 9. The CDR3 runs 16 residues. The CDR3 region has the DNA TGCGCCAGCAGGATTACCGGGACTACTAACACCGGGGAGCTGTTTTTT. As protein: CASRITGTTNTGELFF. Looking up the rest from reference TRBV5-1 and TRBJ2-2 gives the full variable domain: KAGVTQTPRYLIKTRGQQVTLSCSPISGHRSVSWYQQTPGQGLQFLFEYFSETQRNKGNFPGRFSGRQFSNSRSEMNVSTLELGDSALYLCASRITGTTNTGELFFGEGSRLTVL.

This clonotype was seen a handful of times. The chain couples TRBV12-3 or TRBV12-4 to TRBJ1-2, with D maybe TRBD1 (5 bases). V was shortened by 4 bases and J by 1 base, with 13 bases between the two germline ends. The CDR3 has 15 amino acids. This CDR3 is CASSWERQRNYGYTF. CDR3 sequence (DNA): TGTGCCAGCAGTTGGGAAAGACAGCGTAACTATGGCTACACCTTC.

This clonotype was observed a few times. The chain joins TRBV10-2 to TRBJ2-5, with 11 bases lining up with TRBD1. Germline-derived CDR1 and CDR2 are WSHSY and SAAADI. The CDR3 loop spans 14 amino acids. Trimming removed 6 bases from V and 13 bases from J; junction bases left unmatched: 13. The CDR3, as DNA: TGCGCCAGCAGCATTTCCCCTGGACAGGGGGCAACGTACTTC. It yields the protein CASSISPGQGATYF.

This clonotype was counted only a few times. V usage is TRBV4-3 and J usage is TRBJ1-1; no reliable D call. Trimming cost V 1 base and J 1 base, with 7 bases left between them. The germline V gene has CDR1 LGHNA and CDR2 YSLEER. The CDR3 sequence is 14 residues long. The CDR3: CASSQVAGNTEAFF. The CDR3 DNA sequence: TGCGCCAGCAGCCAAGTGGCAGGGAACACTGAAGCTTTCTTT.

The chain uses TRBV6-5 and TRBJ1-2; no clear D. CDR1 is MNHEY and CDR2 is SVGAGI in the germline V gene. V lost 6 bases and J lost 8, with 19 bases in between. The CDR3 is 14 residues long. In DNA, the CDR3 is TGTGCCAGCAGCCCCGGGGAGAGGGTTGGCGGCTACACCTTC. Residues: CASSPGERVGGYTF.

CDR3 loop: CSALDRAQTYEQYF. The CDR3 DNA reads TGCAGCGCCCTAGACAGGGCCCAAACCTACGAGCAGTACTTC. The chain uses TRBV29-1 and TRBJ2-7, with 7 bases fitting TRBD1. In germline, CDR1 is SQVTM, CDR2 ANQGSEA. CDR3 length: 14 amino acids. V dropped 7 bases and J dropped 2; count of bases not matched to a gene: 11.

The V gene is TRBV5-1, the J gene TRBJ2-1; D is perhaps TRBD2 (6 bases). The CDR3 spans 14 residues. Germline V gene lookup returns CDR1 SGHRS and CDR2 YFSETQ. Trimming left V 3 bases short and J 9 bases short, with 16 bases between. For the CDR3, the DNA is TGCGCCAGCAGCTCCCGGGGAGGACCCGGTGAGCAGTTCTTC. This translates into CASSSRGGPGEQFF.

This clonotype has just a few counts. The J gene is TRBJ1-1, the V gene TRBV7-9; 7 nucleotides align to TRBD1. The length of the CDR3 is 13 residues. The germline V gene encodes CDR1 SEHNR and CDR2 FQNEAQ (reference sequence). Germline trimming cut 3 bases from V and 5 bases from J; bases unmatched to any gene: 3. The DNA for the CDR3 is TGTGCCAGCAGCTTGGACAGGATAACTGAAGCTTTCTTT. Protein product: CASSLDRITEAFF.

This clonotype was recorded a few times. The chain joins TRBV15 to TRBJ2-3; D remains unclear. CDR1 LNHNV and CDR2 YYDKDF come from the germline V gene (reference sequence). Trimming left V 5 bases short and J 6 bases short, with 12 bases between. This CDR3 is 13 amino acids long. CDR3 loop: CATSFRLMDTQYF. As DNA, the CDR3 is TGTGCCACCAGCTTCCGGTTAATGGATACGCAGTATTTT.

The rearrangement joins TRBV7-2 to TRBJ1-1; 8 bases line up with TRBD1. J lost 1 base, V lost 0 bases, and 4 bases had no gene match. The CDR3 is 16 residues long. Germline V gene lookup returns CDR1 SGHTA and CDR2 FQGNSA. The chain's CDR3 is CASSLAWTGPNTEAFF. The CDR3 nucleotides read TGTGCCAGCAGCTTAGCCTGGACAGGGCCGAACACTGAAGCTTTCTTT.

This clonotype was seen a few times. The CDR3, as DNA: TGCAGCGTAGCGGGACAGGGGTTCTTCATGAACACTGAAGCTTTCTTT. Amino acids: CSVAGQGFFMNTEAFF. The chain carries TRBV29-1 and TRBJ1-1, with 10 bases lining up with TRBD1. This CDR3 region has 16 residues. Germline values: CDR1 SQVTM, CDR2 ANQGSEA. The ends lost 6 bases at V and 0 bases at J; junction bases unmatched: 10.

The chain joins TRBV6-2 or TRBV6-3 to TRBJ2-2; D is perhaps TRBD1 (8 bases). The CDR3 consists of 18 residues. Trimming took off 2 bases at V and 0 bases at J, with 16 bases between the two ends. Germline CDR1 and CDR2: MNHEY and SVGEGT. CDR3 DNA: TGTGCCAGCAGTTACGGACAGGGACTAATAGCGAACACCGGGGAGCTGTTTTTT. Translation gives CASSYGQGLIANTGELFF.

This chain links TRBV28 with TRBJ2-5; 8 bases are shared with TRBD1. V shed 3 bases and J 1 base; nucleotides not matched to a gene: 13. Germline loops: CDR1 MDHEN, CDR2 SYDVKM. This CDR3 is 18 amino acids long. The CDR3 sequence is CASSFGTGGPSPQETQYF. As DNA, the CDR3 is TGTGCCAGCAGTTTCGGGACAGGAGGCCCTTCCCCCCAAGAGACCCAGTACTTC. Full variable domain (remainder filled in from reference TRBV28 and TRBJ2-5): DVKVTQSSRYLVKRTGEKVFLECVQDMDHENMFWYRQDPGLGLRLIYFSYDVKMKEKGDIPEGYSVSREKKERFSLILESASTNQTSMYLCASSFGTGGPSPQETQYFGPGTRLLVL.

This sequence joins TRBV12-3 or TRBV12-4 and TRBJ1-1; weak D call: TRBD1 (6 bases). V dropped 4 bases and J dropped 1 base, with 10 bases sitting between them. The CDR3 contains 14 residues. The CDR3 DNA reads TGTGCCAGCAGTTACCTACAGGGGAACACTGAAGCTTTCTTT. Residues: CASSYLQGNTEAFF.

The V gene is TRBV5-1, the J gene TRBJ1-2; 7 bases agree with TRBD1. Trimming at V came to 9 bases and at J to 7 bases, leaving 18 bases not matched to a gene. The CDR3 covers 15 residues. Germline lookup yields CDR1 SGHRS and CDR2 YFSETQ. This CDR3 reads CATSQPGGVERGYTF. Written as DNA, the CDR3 is TGCGCCACCTCCCAACCAGGGGGAGTGGAACGTGGCTACACCTTC.